This T cell receptor beta chain originates from a study of blood T cell repertoires in COVID-19. This CDR3 has 13 amino acids. Trimming removed 0 bases from V and 4 bases from J, with 7 bases in between. Germline loops: CDR1 SGHVS, CDR2 FQNEAQ. Sequencing used immunoSEQ multiplex PCR; TCRdb keeps in-frame clones, though not all of them. The sample shows around 250,000 clones, about 84% of them seen only once. Recruits, aged roughly 18 to 100 years, lived in 24 US areas. Sequences were obtained from PBMCs or T cells enriched from blood (not recorded which). This chain connects TRBV7-8 to TRBJ2-7; TRBD1 might be the D (6 bases). The clonotype comes from a woman in her forties or fifties who had recovered from COVID-19. The CDR3 DNA sequence: TGTGCCAGCAGCTTAGCCACAGGGTACGAGCAGTACTTC. Residues: CASSLATGYEQYF.